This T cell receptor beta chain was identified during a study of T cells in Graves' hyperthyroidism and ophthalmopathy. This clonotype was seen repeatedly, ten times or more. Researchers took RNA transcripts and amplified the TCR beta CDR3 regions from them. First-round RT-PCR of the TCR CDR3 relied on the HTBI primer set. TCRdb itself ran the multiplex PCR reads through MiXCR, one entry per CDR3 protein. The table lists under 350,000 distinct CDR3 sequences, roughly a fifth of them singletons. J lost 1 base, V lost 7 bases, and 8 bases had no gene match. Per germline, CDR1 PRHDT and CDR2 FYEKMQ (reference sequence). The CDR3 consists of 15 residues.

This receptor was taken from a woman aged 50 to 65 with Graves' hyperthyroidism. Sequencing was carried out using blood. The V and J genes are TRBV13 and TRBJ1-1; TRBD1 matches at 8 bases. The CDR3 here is CASTLRGTGNTEAFF. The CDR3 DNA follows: TGTGCCAGCACCCTTAGGGGGACAGGGAACACTGAAGCTTTCTTT.